The clone carrying this TCR beta chain was counted ten times or more. What it binds is unknown. There are 17 residues in the CDR3. V gave up 0 bases and J gave up 1 base; unmatched junction bases: 4. Germline V gene sequence: CDR1 DFQATT, CDR2 SNEGSKA (reference sequence). The data were taken from a study of breast tumors, draining lymph nodes, adjacent tissues. The study's findings and limits: Luminal-like breast cancer showed significantly higher tumor–nontumor repertoire similarity than basal-like. Data only fit, rather than demonstrated, lymph node origin of most tumor T cells. Data fit most tumor T cells coming from lymph node, expanding in tumor. Tumor TCR diversity was below lymph nodes but above nontumor tissue.

TCRdb analysed the multiplex PCR reads with MiXCR anew, one entry per CDR3 protein. This table has around 19,000 distinct CDR3 sequences, 32% appearing once. This sequence was found in a female donor with breast cancer. Some clones in this sample may be carry-over from other donors' samples. The sample comprised breast tumor tissue. The rearrangement uses TRBV20-1 and TRBJ2-2; 11 bases match TRBD2. The CDR3 coding sequence is TGCAGTGCTAGAGATCGGCTAGCGGGAGGGAACACCGGGGAGCTGTTTTTT. It specifies CSARDRLAGGNTGELFF.